This is a list of T cell receptor beta chains from one sample in a study of T cell responses to AZD1222 COVID-19 vaccine. Only in-frame clones appear in the TCRdb table, and some are missing; sequencing was by immunoSEQ multiplex PCR. The sample yields some 130,000 clones, about 94% seen once. Sequencing used peripheral blood, obtained on day 0 of AZD1222 vaccination. The source is an adult in good health. Each CDR3 is given with its conserved first and last residue. A D gene is named only where the DNA matches it firmly.

V,D,J,CDR3
TRBV7-9,.,TRBJ1-6,CASSSLESPLHF
TRBV5-6,.,TRBJ1-2,CASSLPGQLGYTF
TRBV11-3,TRBD1,TRBJ1-5,CASSFSFRGYQPQHF
TRBV5-4,TRBD1,TRBJ1-2,CASSSEYRDRGPGYTF
TRBV18,TRBD2,TRBJ2-3,CASSSSGVTDTQYF
TRBV10-1,TRBD2,TRBJ2-5,CASSQGLAVQETQYF
TRBV6-5,.,TRBJ1-2,CASCGPYGYTF
TRBV27,.,TRBJ1-5,CASSLLGGFQPQHF
TRBV9,TRBD1,TRBJ1-1,CASSADRTEAFF
TRBV18,.,TRBJ2-7,CASSPGSATTSEQYF
TRBV30,.,TRBJ1-2,CAWSVGIYGYTF
TRBV2,.,TRBJ2-1,CASSEERGDEQFF
TRBV25-1,.,TRBJ2-7,CASSELADDLRYEQYF
TRBV29-1,.,TRBJ2-6,CSVEVRAGANVLTF
TRBV12-3/TRBV12-4,.,TRBJ1-1,CASSLVTTVEAFF
TRBV6-5,TRBD1,TRBJ1-3,CASTPGGFRGNTIYF
TRBV11-2,.,TRBJ2-5,CASSPAQRLTQETQYF
TRBV5-1,TRBD1,TRBJ1-4,CASSLEGAWEEKLFF
TRBV29-1,TRBD2,TRBJ2-2,CSVDLGGQSGRGPGELFF
TRBV12-3/TRBV12-4,.,TRBJ1-5,CASSLGQNQPQHF
TRBV28,.,TRBJ1-6,CASSLMGGGSSPLHF
TRBV28,TRBD1,TRBJ2-7,CASSPRTGGTYEQYF
TRBV5-1,.,TRBJ2-7,CASSGEYRYEQYF
TRBV9,TRBD1,TRBJ2-1,CASSTQGALVATSEQFF
TRBV5-1,.,TRBJ1-1,CASSRVENTEAFF
TRBV7-8,.,TRBJ1-4,CASSLEEGTNEKLFF
TRBV9,.,TRBJ2-3,CASSVVRDTQYF
TRBV7-8,TRBD2,TRBJ2-3,CASSAGGRRDTQYF
TRBV19,TRBD1,TRBJ2-3,CASSTGTGFSDTQYF
TRBV19,TRBD2,TRBJ2-7,CASGIAGRSYEQYF
TRBV7-6,.,TRBJ1-3,CASSLDQRGNTIYF
TRBV30,.,TRBJ1-1,CAWSVGATEAFF
TRBV19,.,TRBJ1-2,CATKRGSKVNYGYTF
TRBV20-1,.,TRBJ2-7,CSASLIFYEQYF
TRBV6-5,.,TRBJ2-2,CASSYGQDTGELFF
TRBV3-1/TRBV3-2,.,TRBJ1-6,CASSQALTINSPLHF
TRBV25-1,.,TRBJ2-4,CASSEIDSLAKNIQYF
TRBV5-1,.,TRBJ1-6,CASSLDGIPNSPLHF
TRBV14,.,TRBJ2-2,CASSQDLLGELFF
TRBV2,.,TRBJ1-1,CASSETVLSDSKGFF
TRBV11-2,.,TRBJ1-1,CASSFPRGGGTEAFF
TRBV19,TRBD1,TRBJ1-5,CASSLWSGQGRINLGNQPQHF
TRBV6-6,.,TRBJ1-3,CASSTANSGNTIYF
TRBV4-2,TRBD1,TRBJ1-5,CASSQDGQGHQPQHF
TRBV4-1,TRBD2,TRBJ2-1,CASSLRTSGSFYNEQFF
TRBV6-4,.,TRBJ2-1,CASSDDYTQFF
TRBV11-3,TRBD2,TRBJ2-1,CASSLGTSGGNEQFF
TRBV6-2/TRBV6-3,.,TRBJ2-5,CASSFQAGIWETQYF
TRBV6-2/TRBV6-3,.,TRBJ2-5,CASSWGAGVIQETQYF
TRBV9,.,TRBJ2-7,CASSISGTTEQYF